This T cell receptor beta chain came from a study of chemoradiotherapy in HPV16-positive cancers. Study overall: Candidate HPV-specific T-cell clones and common TCR motifs came from functional assays in a couple of HPV16-positive patients. General study results and limits: Candidate HPV-specific clones and E7-related TCR motifs grew in tumor during treatment.

The junction had 6 bases not matched to a gene; V was cut back by 4 bases and J by 5 bases. The CDR3 extends over 15 amino acids. CDR1 is SGHTA and CDR2 is FQGNSA in the germline V gene. Points on this clone: Its antigen is still unknown.

Using immunoSEQ multiplex PCR, the repertoire was profiled, and TCRdb retains in-frame clones only, with some absent. The data hold just under 5,500 clones, with approximately 90% observed a single time. This sequence originates from a human donor with HPV-associated anogenital cancer. The chain couples TRBV7-2 to TRBJ2-5, with 11 bases identical to TRBD2. The sequenced sample was tumor tissue, obtained from a patient who underwent chemoradiotherapy. The CDR3 reads CASSSVAGGPETQYF. Written as DNA, the CDR3 is TGTGCCAGCAGCTCCGTAGCGGGAGGGCCGGAGACCCAGTACTTC. Complete variable domain (other parts from reference TRBV7-2 and TRBJ2-5): GAGVSQSPSNKVTEKGKDVELRCDPISGHTALYWYRQSLGQGLEFLIYFQGNSAPDKSGLPSDRFSAERTGGSVSTLTIQRTQQEDSAVYLCASSSVAGGPETQYFGPGTRLLVL.